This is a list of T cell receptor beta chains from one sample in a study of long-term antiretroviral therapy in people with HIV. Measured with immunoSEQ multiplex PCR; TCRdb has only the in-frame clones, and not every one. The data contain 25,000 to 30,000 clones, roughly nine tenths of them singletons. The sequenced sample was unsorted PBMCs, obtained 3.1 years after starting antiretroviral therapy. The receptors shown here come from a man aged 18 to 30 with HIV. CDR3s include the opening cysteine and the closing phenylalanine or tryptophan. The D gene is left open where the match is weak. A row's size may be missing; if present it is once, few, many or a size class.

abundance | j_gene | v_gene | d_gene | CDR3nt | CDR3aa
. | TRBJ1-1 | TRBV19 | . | TGTGCCAGTAGTATCACACGACCGGGTGAAGCTTTCTTT | CASSITRPGEAFF
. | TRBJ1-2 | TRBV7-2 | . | TGTGCCAGCAGCTCCGGCCCGGGGGACTATGGCTACACCTTC | CASSSGPGDYGYTF
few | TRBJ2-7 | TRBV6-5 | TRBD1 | TGTGCCAGCAGTTGGGGACAGGGCTACGAGCAGTACTTC | CASSWGQGYEQYF
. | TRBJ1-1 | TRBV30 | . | TGTGCCTGGACGTACGGGGGCGGAATTGTGAACACTGAAGCTTTCTTT | CAWTYGGGIVNTEAFF
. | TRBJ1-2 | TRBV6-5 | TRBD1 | TGTGCCAGCAGTTCGACAGGGGCGGTAAGCCGCTATGGCTACACCTTC | CASSSTGAVSRYGYTF
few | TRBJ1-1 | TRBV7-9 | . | TGTGCCAGCAGCTCGGGACCTGGGATCACTGAAGCTTTCTTT | CASSSGPGITEAFF
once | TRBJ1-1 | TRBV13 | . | TGTGCCAGCAGCTTACACAGAGCCAACACTGAAGCTTTCTTT | CASSLHRANTEAFF
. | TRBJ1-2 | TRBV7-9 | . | TGTGCCAGCAGCGAGCGACAGGTTAACTATGGCTACACCTTC | CASSERQVNYGYTF
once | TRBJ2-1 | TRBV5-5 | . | TGTGCCAGCTCCAGAGGAAGTAGAGTATTTACTTCAGCCTACAATGAGCAGTTCTTC | CASSRGSRVFTSAYNEQFF
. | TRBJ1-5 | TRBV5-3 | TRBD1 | TGTGCCAGAGTAACAGGGGTTGGTCAGCCCCAGCATTTT | CARVTGVGQPQHF
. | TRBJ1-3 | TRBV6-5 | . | TGTGCCAGCAGTGGAGACTACTCTGGAAACACCATATATTTT | CASSGDYSGNTIYF
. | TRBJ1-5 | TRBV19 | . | TGTGCCAGTAGTGGAGAATATCAGCCCCAGCATTTT | CASSGEYQPQHF
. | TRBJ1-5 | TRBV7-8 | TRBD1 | TGTGCCAGCAGCCCCTTGGGCAGGGGGCGGAATCAGCCCCAGCATTTT | CASSPLGRGRNQPQHF
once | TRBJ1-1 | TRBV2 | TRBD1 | TGTGCCAGAACCGGGACAGGGGAGGCTGAAGCTTTCTTT | CARTGTGEAEAFF
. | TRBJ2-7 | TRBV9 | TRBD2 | TGTGCCAGCAGCACGGGCGGGAGAGGGTACGAGCAGTACTTC | CASSTGGRGYEQYF
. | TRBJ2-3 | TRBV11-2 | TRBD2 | TGTGCCAGCAGCTTAGAAGGGACTAGAGGAACACGACCCACAGATACGCAGTATTTT | CASSLEGTRGTRPTDTQYF
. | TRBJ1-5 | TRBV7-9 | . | TGTGCCAGCAGTTATATGGGGGGCGTCAATCAGCCCCAGCATTTT | CASSYMGGVNQPQHF
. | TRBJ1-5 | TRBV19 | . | TGTGCCAGTAGTGGGGCAGGGGATGTAGGCAATCAGCCCCAGCATTTT | CASSGAGDVGNQPQHF
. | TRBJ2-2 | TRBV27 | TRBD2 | TGTGCCAGCAGTCGCGGCCCACTCCTCCTTGGCGGGAGTCGCGCCGGGGAGCTGTTTTTT | CASSRGPLLLGGSRAGELFF
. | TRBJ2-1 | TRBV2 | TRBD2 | TGTGCCAGCAGGACCACTAGCGGGACCTACAATGAGCAGTTCTTC | CASRTTSGTYNEQFF
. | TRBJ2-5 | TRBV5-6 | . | TGTGCCAGCAGCTTACAGGGAGTAGAGACCCAGTACTTC | CASSLQGVETQYF
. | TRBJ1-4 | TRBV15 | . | TGTGCCACCAGCATGATGACAGGAGCTAATGAAAAACTGTTTTTT | CATSMMTGANEKLFF
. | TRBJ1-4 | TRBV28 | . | TGTGCCAGCAGTTTAAGTTTAGAGCAGGCGGATGAAAAACTGTTTTTT | CASSLSLEQADEKLFF
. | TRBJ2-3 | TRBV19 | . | TGTGCCAGTATGTCAGGCTCGAGCACAGATACGCAGTATTTT | CASMSGSSTDTQYF
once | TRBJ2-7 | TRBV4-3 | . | TGCGCCAGCAGCCAAGATGGATGGTCCGAGCAGTACTTC | CASSQDGWSEQYF
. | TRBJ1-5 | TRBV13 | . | TGTGCCAGCAGCTTAGGACAGCGTAGCCCCCAGCATTTT | CASSLGQRSPQHF
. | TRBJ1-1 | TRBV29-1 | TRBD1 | TGCAGCACCCGGGACAGGGAGAAGGGCACTGAAGCTTTCTTT | CSTRDREKGTEAFF
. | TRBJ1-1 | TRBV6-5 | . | TGTGCCAGCAGTTACAGAGTTGGTGAAGCTTTCTTT | CASSYRVGEAFF
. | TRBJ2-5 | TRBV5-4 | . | TGTGCCACCACAGGGTGGGAGCGGGGAGAGACCCAGTACTTC | CATTGWERGETQYF
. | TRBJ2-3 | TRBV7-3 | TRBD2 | TGTGCCAGCAGCAGAGGCAGCGGGGGGCGGGCAGATACGCAGTATTTT | CASSRGSGGRADTQYF
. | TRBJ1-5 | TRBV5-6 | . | TGTGCCAGCAGCTTATGGGGGCCCAGTCCGCCCCAGCATTTT | CASSLWGPSPPQHF
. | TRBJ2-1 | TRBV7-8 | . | TGTGCCAGCAGCCAGGGGACCGAGAATGAGCAGTTCTTC | CASSQGTENEQFF
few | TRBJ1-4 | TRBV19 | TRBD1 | TGTGCCAGTAAGGTTATGGGACAGGGGAATGAAAAACTGTTTTTT | CASKVMGQGNEKLFF
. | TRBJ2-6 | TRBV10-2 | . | TGCGCCAGCAGTGGGCTCCCTGGGGCCAACGTCCTGACTTTC | CASSGLPGANVLTF
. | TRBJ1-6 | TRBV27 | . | TGTGCCAGCAGCCGATCGAGCAATTCACCCCTCCACTTT | CASSRSSNSPLHF
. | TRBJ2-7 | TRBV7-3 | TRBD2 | TGTGCCAGCAGCTTGACTGGGGGGGTAAGCGAGCAGTACTTC | CASSLTGGVSEQYF
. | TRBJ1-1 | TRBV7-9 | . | TGTGCCAGCAGCCCATCAGGCTCAGGGGCCACTGAAGCTTTCTTT | CASSPSGSGATEAFF
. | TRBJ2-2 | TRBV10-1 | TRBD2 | TGCGCCAGCTTTCAGGGCGGCGGGGGGAACACCGGGGAGCTGTTTTTT | CASFQGGGGNTGELFF
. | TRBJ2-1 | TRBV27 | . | TGTGCCAGCAGTATCAGCTCCTACAATGAGCAGTTCTTC | CASSISSYNEQFF
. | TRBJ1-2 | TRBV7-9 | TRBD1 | TGTGCCAGCAGCTTAGGGACAGGCCCTGATGGCTACACCTTC | CASSLGTGPDGYTF
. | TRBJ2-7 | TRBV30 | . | TGTGCCTGGAGTGAGCTAGGGCCAGGCGAGCAGTACTTC | CAWSELGPGEQYF
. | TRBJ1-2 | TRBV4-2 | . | TGTGCCAGCAGCCAAGATGCCCAAGGGGGGTATGGCTACACCTTC | CASSQDAQGGYGYTF